Presented here are 27 T cell receptor beta chains from one specimen sequenced in a study of metastatic and nonmetastatic thyroid tumors. Not a single patient had been given any form of treatment at any point before undergoing thyroid surgery. TCRdb ran MiXCR on the PCR reads. The sample has 65,000 to 70,000 clones; approximately 14% are singletons. Material: blood. These TCRs come from a male donor with papillary thyroid cancer or a benign thyroid nodule (not recorded which). Some clones in this sample may be carry-over from other donors' samples.

The chain carries TRBV3-1 and TRBJ2-5, with 7 bases lining up with TRBD1. There are 15 residues in the CDR3. Germline V gene lookup returns CDR1 LGHDT and CDR2 YNNKEL (reference sequence). V dropped 4 bases and J dropped 4; count of bases not matched to a gene: 9. CDR3 protein: CASSPDRTGGETQYF. In DNA form, the CDR3 reads TGTGCCAGCAGCCCAGACCGGACAGGAGGAGAGACCCAGTACTTC.

At least ten counts were recorded for this clone. The chain couples TRBV20-1 to TRBJ2-4, with a tentative D call TRBD1 (6 bases). The V end lost 0 bases, the J end lost 5 bases, and 11 bases lay between the germline ends. This CDR3 is built from 14 residues. The germline CDR1 and CDR2 sequences are DFQATT and SNEGSKA (reference sequence). Here the CDR3 reads CSARDYAGENIQYF. CDR3 bases: TGCAGTGCTAGAGACTACGCAGGGGAAAACATTCAGTACTTC.

This clone has ten or more counts. The chain links TRBV6-2 or TRBV6-3 to TRBJ1-1; D may be TRBD1 (6 bases). V gave up 5 bases and J gave up 0 bases, with 13 bases separating them. Germline-derived CDR1 and CDR2 are MNHEY and SVGEGT. This CDR3 spans 15 amino acids. As DNA, the CDR3 is TGTGCCAGCAGTCTGGGGGCAAGGGTGAACACTGAAGCTTTCTTT. Its translation: CASSLGARVNTEAFF.

This clone was detected ten times or more. The chain carries TRBV10-2 and TRBJ2-7; the match to TRBD1 covers 9 bases. This CDR3 contains 15 residues. The ends lost 4 bases at V and 3 bases at J; junction bases unmatched: 7. Germline CDR1 reads WSHSY; CDR2 reads SAAADI. CDR3: CASSGGQGINYEQYV. The DNA for the CDR3 is TGCGCCAGCAGTGGAGGACAGGGGATCAACTACGAGCAGTACGTC.

Ten or more counts support this clone. The V and J genes are TRBV7-2 and TRBJ1-1; D gene uncertain. This CDR3 is 15 amino acids long. V was clipped by 3 bases and J by 0 bases, with 11 bases between them. The germline gives CDR1 SGHTA, CDR2 FQGNSA. The CDR3 reads CASSFSLDLNTEAFF. The CDR3 DNA sequence: TGTGCCAGCAGCTTTAGTTTGGACCTGAACACTGAAGCTTTCTTT.

This clone came up many times. V usage is TRBV15 and J usage is TRBJ1-1; perhaps TRBD1 as D (6 bases). Germline V gene lookup returns CDR1 LNHNV and CDR2 YYDKDF (reference sequence). V was trimmed by 2 bases and J by 7 bases, leaving 23 bases between them. CDR3 length: 17 residues. CDR3 sequence: CATSRRFIQVSGDEAFF. In DNA form, the CDR3 reads TGTGCCACCAGCAGAAGGTTTATACAGGTTTCAGGGGATGAAGCTTTCTTT.

This clone was counted many times. J is TRBJ1-1 and V is TRBV4-1, with D perhaps TRBD1 (5 bases). Trimming took 4 bases from V and 4 from J, leaving 13 bases between them. The V gene's germline CDR1 is MGHRA and CDR2 YSYEKL. This CDR3 contains 14 residues. The CDR3 bases are TGCGCCAGCAGCCCCGCGGGACTGACCACTGAAGCTTTCTTT. Its translation is CASSPAGLTTEAFF.

The chain combines TRBV20-1 with TRBJ2-7; 9 bases line up with TRBD2. V lost 5 bases to trimming and J lost 4 bases; unmatched junction nucleotides: 6. This CDR3 has 13 amino acids. Germline values: CDR1 DFQATT, CDR2 SNEGSKA (reference sequence). CDR3 in amino acids: CSAEQSGGYEQYF. The DNA of the CDR3 is TGCAGTGCTGAACAAAGCGGGGGGTACGAGCAGTACTTC.

This clone was seen repeatedly, ten times or more. The chain links TRBV7-2 to TRBJ2-4; D is unresolved. The germline gives CDR1 SGHTA, CDR2 FQGNSA. The CDR3 extends over 12 amino acids. V lost 5 bases and J lost 7, with 9 bases in between. In DNA form, the CDR3 reads TGTGCCAGCAGCCTACAGAACAACATTCAGTACTTC. Its translation: CASSLQNNIQYF.

This clone was seen many times. The V call is TRBV5-1, the J call TRBJ2-1, with 7 bases identical to TRBD1. The CDR3 has 16 amino acids. CDR1 and CDR2 (germline): SGHRS, YFSETQ. Trimming at V came to 6 bases and at J to 4 bases, leaving 13 bases not matched to a gene. CDR3 in DNA: TGCGCCAGCACCTACCAAGCAGGACAGGATTACAATGAGCAGTTCTTC. Translated: CASTYQAGQDYNEQFF. Variable domain in full (rest from reference TRBV5-1 and TRBJ2-1): KAGVTQTPRYLIKTRGQQVTLSCSPISGHRSVSWYQQTPGQGLQFLFEYFSETQRNKGNFPGRFSGRQFSNSRSEMNVSTLELGDSALYLCASTYQAGQDYNEQFFGPGTRLTVL.

Comments on this clone: Additional DNA sequences in this sample encode the identical CDR3. This chain connects TRBV28 to TRBJ2-1; no clear D gene. V shed 3 bases and J shed 4 bases, with 22 bases lying between them. CDR3 size: 18 residues. Germline values: CDR1 MDHEN, CDR2 SYDVKM. The CDR3 DNA reads TGTGCCAGCAGTTTGCCCTTCGGTGAGATTATCCGGTACAATGAGCAGTTCTTC. Translating gives CASSLPFGEIIRYNEQFF. The variable domain in full, completed from reference TRBV28 and TRBJ2-1, reads DVKVTQSSRYLVKRTGEKVFLECVQDMDHENMFWYRQDPGLGLRLIYFSYDVKMKEKGDIPEGYSVSREKKERFSLILESASTNQTSMYLCASSLPFGEIIRYNEQFFGPGTRLTVL.

The V and J genes are TRBV7-8 and TRBJ1-2; D gene ambiguous. V lost 7 bases and J 4 bases, leaving 19 bases between the germline ends. This CDR3 is built from 15 residues. The germline CDR1 and CDR2 sequences are SGHVS and FQNEAQ. The CDR3 region has the DNA TGTGCCAGCAACCCGTGCGGCGGCACCCCCTATGGCTACACCTTC. Protein product: CASNPCGGTPYGYTF. Full variable domain (rest looked up from reference TRBV7-8 and TRBJ1-2): GAGVSQSPRYKVAKRGQDVALRCDPISGHVSLFWYQQALGQGPEFLTYFQNEAQLDKSGLPSDRFFAERPEGSVSTLKIQRTQQEDSAVYLCASNPCGGTPYGYTFGSGTRLTVV.

For this clone: This may be a read error: a much more frequent sequence differs by one nucleotide. The rearrangement joins TRBV12-3 or TRBV12-4 to TRBJ2-5; 9 bases align to TRBD2. The CDR3 totals 16 residues. V was pared by 7 bases and J by 4 bases, with 13 bases of the junction left unmatched. The CDR3, as DNA: TGTGCCAGCAATCCCCAGGGACCAGCGGGAGGAGAGACCCAGTACTTC. This codes for CASNPQGPAGGETQYF.

This clone was observed at least ten times. This chain links TRBV28 with TRBJ2-1; D not resolved. The V end lost 3 bases, the J end lost 4 bases, and 4 bases lay between the germline ends. The CDR3 is 12 amino acids. Per the germline V gene, CDR1 is MDHEN and CDR2 is SYDVKM. The CDR3 reads CASSFLYNEQFF. The CDR3 DNA reads as TGTGCCAGCAGTTTTCTATACAATGAGCAGTTCTTC.

This clone was seen many times. CDR3 DNA sequence: TGTGCCAGCAGTTCGCAGGGGGAAAACAATGAGCAGTTCTTC. It specifies CASSSQGENNEQFF. The rearrangement joins TRBV6-1 to TRBJ2-1, with TRBD1 matching over 7 bases. V trimming: 5 bases; J trimming: 5 bases; junction bases outside the gene matches: 6. Germline lookup yields CDR1 MNHNS and CDR2 SASEGT. The CDR3 runs to 14 residues.

The sample holds many counts of this clone. V usage is TRBV6-2 or TRBV6-3 and J usage is TRBJ1-5, with D uncertain. The ends were cut back, 3 bases at V and 4 bases at J, with 10 bases in the middle. Germline V lookup: CDR1 MNHEY, CDR2 SVGEGT. This CDR3 comprises 14 residues. CDR3 residues: CASSYTAYNQPQHF. CDR3 nucleotide sequence: TGTGCCAGCAGTTATACCGCCTATAATCAGCCCCAGCATTTT.

This clone showed up many times. This chain joins TRBV5-6 and TRBJ2-3, with D perhaps TRBD1 (5 bases). Per the germline V gene, CDR1 is SGHDT and CDR2 is YYEEEE. The V gene lost 3 bases and the J gene lost 3 bases, with 17 bases spanning the gap. The length of the CDR3 is 16 residues. For the CDR3, the DNA is TGTGCCAGCAGCTCGCGGACAAACTCCTATACAGATACGCAGTATTTT. Translated, it gives CASSSRTNSYTDTQYF.

The V gene is TRBV12-3 or TRBV12-4, the J gene TRBJ2-7, with no clear D. Trimming pared 1 base from V and 3 bases from J, leaving 4 bases between. This CDR3 contains 12 residues. The CDR3 spells CASSLDYYEQYF. CDR3 bases: TGTGCCAGCAGTTTAGATTACTACGAGCAGTACTTC.

Many counts were recorded for this clone. The genes are TRBV20-1 and TRBJ1-1, with 7 bases fitting TRBD1. Germline trimming cut 6 bases from V and 11 bases from J; bases unmatched to any gene: 6. The CDR3 contains 10 residues. Looked up from germline, CDR1 is DFQATT and CDR2 is SNEGSKA (reference sequence). The CDR3 bases are TGCAGTGCAGCAGGGGGGGAGGCTTTCTTT. Protein product: CSAAGGEAFF.

Ten or more counts support this clone. The V gene is TRBV9, the J gene TRBJ1-3; 9 nucleotides agree with TRBD1. The CDR3 totals 16 residues. Germline V gene sequence: CDR1 SGDLS, CDR2 YYNGEE. Trimming at V came to 2 bases and at J to 3 bases, leaving 6 bases not matched to a gene. The CDR3, as DNA: TGTGCCAGCAGCGTCGGGACAGGGTATCTTGGAAACACCATATATTTT. It translates to CASSVGTGYLGNTIYF. The full variable domain, with the rest looked up from reference TRBV9 and TRBJ1-3, is DSGVTQTPKHLITATGQRVTLRCSPRSGDLSVYWYQQSLDQGLQFLIQYYNGEERAKGNILERFSAQQFPDLHSELNLSSLELGDSALYFCASSVGTGYLGNTIYFGEGSWLTVV.

This clone was counted a few times. An end of the junction differs from the germline gene, which may be a read error. The chain links TRBV6-2 or TRBV6-3 to TRBJ1-2, with D perhaps matching TRBD1 (6 bases). Germline values: CDR1 MNHEY, CDR2 SVGEGT. This CDR3 contains 12 residues. CDR3 coding DNA: TGTGACAGCAGTTACGAGCAGGGGGGCTACACCTTC. Translating it yields CDSSYEQGGYTF.

This clone was found many times. Since a much larger clone is just one base distant, this may be a read error. V is TRBV7-8 and J is TRBJ2-7, with 10 bases fitting TRBD2. CDR1 is SGHVS and CDR2 is FQNEAQ in the germline V gene. Trimming removed 6 bases from V and 5 bases from J; junction bases left unmatched: 16. This CDR3 comprises 17 residues. CDR3 amino acids: CASSLLAGRGNSDEQYV. CDR3 bases: TGTGCCAGCAGTCTACTAGCGGGACGAGGGAATTCCGACGAGCAGTACGTC.

As for this clone: Since no conserved phenylalanine or tryptophan closes the CDR3, a read error is the likely cause. This chain connects TRBV7-2 to TRBJ2-5, with TRBD2 matching 8 bases. The CDR3 covers 15 residues. Germline loops: CDR1 SGHTA, CDR2 FQGNSA. The V and J ends lost 6 bases and 5 bases, in that order; junction bases with no gene match: 11. The CDR3: CASRQPGGGLETQYL. DNA for the CDR3: TGTGCCAGCAGACAACCCGGGGGGGGGCTGGAGACCCAGTACCTC.

Concerning this clone itself: This may be a read error: a much more frequent sequence differs by one nucleotide. The chain has TRBV5-1 and TRBJ2-3; 11 nucleotides agree with TRBD1. The germline CDR1 and CDR2 sequences are SGHRS and YFSETQ. After removal of 4 bases from V and 6 bases from J, the junction contained 4 bases not matched to a gene. The CDR3 loop spans 14 amino acids. DNA of the CDR3: TGCGCCAGCAGCAGGGACAGGGGGGTGGATACGCAGTATTTT. Encoded protein: CASSRDRGVDTQYF.

A word on this clone: A read error may be the cause here, since a much bigger clone is one base away. This chain links TRBV18 with TRBJ2-4; possible D gene TRBD2, 6 bases. CDR1 is KGHSH, CDR2 LQKENI, per germline. Trimming left V 0 bases short and J 9 bases short, with 21 bases between. The CDR3 is made up of 17 amino acids. The CDR3 sequence is CASSPPGSGVPIGIQYF. DNA of the CDR3: TGTGCCAGCTCACCACCGGGTTCGGGAGTGCCGATAGGCATTCAGTACTTC.

This clone was observed a handful of times. A much larger clone is a single base away; this may be a read error. The chain couples TRBV29-1 to TRBJ2-3, with 7 bases lining up with TRBD2. Germline V gives CDR1 SQVTM, CDR2 ANQGSEA. This CDR3 has 14 amino acids. J gave up 2 bases and V 5 bases, and 7 bases lay outside the gene matches. The CDR3 loop reads CSVNSGDYTDTQYF. The CDR3 nucleotides read TGCAGCGTTAATTCGGGGGACTACACAGATACGCAGTATTTT.

This clone was seen repeatedly, ten times or more. The chain carries TRBV13 and TRBJ2-7, with TRBD2 matching 8 bases. The CDR3 length is 16 residues. Trimming at V came to 0 bases and at J to 4 bases, leaving 8 bases not matched to a gene. Germline V gene lookup returns CDR1 PRHDT and CDR2 FYEKMQ (reference sequence). CDR3 protein: CASSLGRGTRAYEQYF. The CDR3 DNA is TGTGCCAGCAGCTTAGGACGCGGGACTAGGGCGTACGAGCAGTACTTC.